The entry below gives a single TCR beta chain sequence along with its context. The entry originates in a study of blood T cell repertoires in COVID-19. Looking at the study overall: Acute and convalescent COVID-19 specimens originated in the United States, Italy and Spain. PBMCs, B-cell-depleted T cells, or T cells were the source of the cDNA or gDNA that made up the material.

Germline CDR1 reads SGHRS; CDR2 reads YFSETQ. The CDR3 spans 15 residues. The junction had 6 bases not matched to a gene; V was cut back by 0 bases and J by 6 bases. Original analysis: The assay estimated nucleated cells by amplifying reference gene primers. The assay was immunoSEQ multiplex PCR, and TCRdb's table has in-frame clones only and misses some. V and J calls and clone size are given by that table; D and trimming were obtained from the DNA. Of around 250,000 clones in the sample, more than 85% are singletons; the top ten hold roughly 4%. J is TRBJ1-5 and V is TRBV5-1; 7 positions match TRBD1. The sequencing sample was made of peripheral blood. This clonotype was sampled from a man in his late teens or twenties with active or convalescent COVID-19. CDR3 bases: TGCGCCAGCAGCTTGGATCAGGGGGTCGGTCAGCCCCAGCATTTT. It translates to CASSLDQGVGQPQHF.